The next 8 T cell receptor beta chains were all read from a single sample in a study of human T cells and chemical hapten exposure. Time point of the sample: patch test 1, 2 weeks after DPC sensitization. Documented treatment: therapeutic diphenylcyclopropenone sensitization with weekly scalp DPC. Before extraction, the whole blood was not fractionated, and total RNA was taken from it. TCRdb called the RACE reads again in MiXCR, with one record for every CDR3 protein. The table shows approximately 43,000 distinct CDR3 sequences, with 3% to 4.5% occurring only once. Here the sequenced sample was whole blood, taken in connection with sensitization to the hapten diphenylcyclopropenone (DPC). These receptors originate from a man in his fifties with alopecia areata. Some clones in this sample may be carry-over from other donors' samples.

This clonotype was counted at least ten times. CDR3 residues: CASSVGGTGNEKLFF. The CDR3, as DNA: TGTGCCAGCAGCGTTGGTGGGACAGGGAATGAAAAACTGTTTTTT. The V call is TRBV2, the J call TRBJ1-4; TRBD1 agrees at 9 bases. V was pared by 6 bases and J by 5 bases, with 7 bases of the junction left unmatched. The CDR3 loop spans 15 amino acids. From germline, CDR1 is SNHLY and CDR2 FYNNEI. The variable domain in full, with the rest retrieved from reference TRBV2 and TRBJ1-4, is EPEVTQTPSHQVTQMGQEVILRCVPISNHLYFYWYRQILGQKVEFLVSFYNNEISEKSEIFDDQFSVERPDGSNFTLKIRSTKLEDSAMYFCASSVGGTGNEKLFFGSGTQLSVL.

The chain joins TRBV30 to TRBJ1-2; 9 bases agree with TRBD1. The V and J ends lost 0 bases and 6 bases, in that order; junction bases with no gene match: 8. The CDR3 covers 15 residues. CDR1 is GTSNPN and CDR2 is SVGIG in the germline V gene (reference sequence). CDR3 coding DNA: TGTGCCTGGAGTGTACTGGGAGGGACAGGGAATGGCTACACCTTC. It codes for CAWSVLGGTGNGYTF.

This clonotype was seen many times. V gene TRBV20-1 combines with J gene TRBJ2-3; D unresolved. Germline CDR1 DFQATT, CDR2 SNEGSKA (reference sequence). V lost 2 bases and J 3 bases, leaving 6 bases between the germline ends. The CDR3 is 12 residues long. In DNA, the CDR3 is TGCAGTGCTAGATCTGCTACAGATACGCAGTATTTT. This sequence encodes CSARSATDTQYF.

The table lists this clonotype with a count of one. Given a much more abundant clone one base away, this may be a read error. The V call is TRBV13, the J call TRBJ1-6, with 8 bases identical to TRBD1. Germline values: CDR1 PRHDT, CDR2 FYEKMQ (reference sequence). The CDR3 sequence is 17 residues long. CDR3 region: CAISLGQGEGYNSPLHF. The CDR3 DNA follows: TGTGCCATCAGCCTCGGACAGGGAGAAGGGTATAATTCACCCCTCCACTTT.

This clonotype was counted a few times. The genes are TRBV28 and TRBJ2-7; D uncertain. The CDR3 has 14 amino acids. V was trimmed by 3 bases and J by 2 bases, leaving 11 bases between them. Per germline, CDR1 MDHEN and CDR2 SYDVKM. The CDR3 loop reads CASSLASRPYEQYF. The CDR3 DNA follows: TGTGCCAGCAGTTTGGCGAGTAGACCCTACGAGCAGTACTTC.

V usage is TRBV7-2 and J usage is TRBJ1-5; 8 nucleotides agree with TRBD1. With 1 base clipped from V and 5 bases from J, the junction kept 10 bases outside the gene matches. Germline-derived CDR1 and CDR2 are SGHTA and FQGNSA. The CDR3 totals 17 residues. The CDR3 here is CASSLGTGFAPDQPQHF. As DNA, the CDR3 is TGTGCCAGCAGCTTAGGGACAGGGTTTGCTCCCGATCAGCCCCAGCATTTT.

This clonotype was seen many times. The V call is TRBV18, the J call TRBJ2-1; 7 bases fit TRBD1. The CDR3 consists of 16 residues. The germline CDR1 and CDR2 sequences are KGHSH and LQKENI. V was pared by 6 bases and J by 6 bases, with 14 bases of the junction left unmatched. The DNA for the CDR3 is TGTGCCAGCTCCCCCTCCGGGACAGTGAACTTCAATGAGCAGTTCTTC. It yields the protein CASSPSGTVNFNEQFF.

This chain links TRBV6-2 or TRBV6-3 with TRBJ1-5; TRBD1 matches 7 bases. This CDR3 is 13 amino acids long. From germline, CDR1 is MNHEY and CDR2 SVGEGT. V shed 7 bases and J 11 bases; nucleotides not matched to a gene: 11. In DNA, the CDR3 is TGTGCCAGCACCCCGACAGGGCCAATAGCCCAGCATTTT. It specifies CASTPTGPIAQHF.